This TCR beta chain was recovered during a study of metastatic and nonmetastatic thyroid tumors. Using MiXCR, TCRdb reanalyzed the PCR reads. The data contain 30,000 to 45,000 clones, roughly a fifth of them singletons. Before thyroid surgery, none of the patients had received any treatment. This clone was counted at least ten times. V was pared by 3 bases and J by 6 bases, with 5 bases between. There are 12 residues in the CDR3. The germline CDR1 and CDR2 sequences are MDHEN and SYDVKM. Sequenced material: blood. V and J are TRBV28 and TRBJ2-2, with D unclear. The receptor's source is a female donor with papillary thyroid cancer or a benign thyroid nodule (not recorded which). Some clones in this sample may be carry-over from other donors' samples. CDR3 nucleotide sequence: TGTGCCAGCAGTTTTATTTCCGGGGAGCTGTTTTTT. Translating it yields CASSFISGELFF.